The source of this T cell receptor beta chain is a study of CD8 T cells in ankylosing spondylitis. The authors made TCR beta libraries by quantitative 5'-RACE with molecular barcodes. Each CDR3 protein is one row after TCRdb ran MiXCR on the 5' RACE reads. Altogether a few hundred thousand distinct CDR3 sequences are present, approximately 20% being singletons, with the ten largest covering about a sixth. Germline V gene data show CDR1 as SGHRS and CDR2 as YFSETQ. There are 14 residues in the CDR3. The V end lost 4 bases, the J end lost 8 bases, and 15 bases lay between the germline ends. Findings and caveats of the study: Disease-associated clones were reportedly significantly overrepresented in matched ankylosing spondylitis synovial fluid. Blood from ankylosing spondylitis patients appeared to carry a characteristic roughly 8-variant TCR beta motif. With a CD8+ phenotype, disease-linked clones were relatively rare in peripheral blood. Several of the motif variants were reported before in synovial fluid and blood from reactive arthritis.

This clonotype has just a few counts. Its antigen is currently unknown. This clonotype originated in a male donor with ankylosing spondylitis. The chain is built from TRBV5-1 and TRBJ1-4; D unresolved. Material: blood, either unsorted or a sorted T cell fraction (not recorded which). The CDR3 DNA is TGCGCCAGCAGCGAGGACGGGGTCCCGGAAAAACTGTTTTTT. Translated, it gives CASSEDGVPEKLFF.